The text below deals with one T cell receptor (beta chain). Its cognate antigen is unknown. The data were taken from a study of Graves' ophthalmopathy and Graves' hyperthyroidism. Study-wide background: At initial diagnosis, peripheral blood was obtained, and this preceded any treatment. Points from the study as a whole: Among thyroid clonotypes expanded above 0.001 frequency, most also appeared in blood.

Patients in the hyperthyroidism group, adults aged 18 to 65, were newly diagnosed, under 2 months' duration. Orbital computed tomography and thyroid ultrasound, along with TRAb, serum thyroxine and clinical symptoms, underpinned diagnosis. CDR3 length equals 15 residues. J lost 3 bases, V lost 2 bases, and 4 bases had no gene match. Looked up from germline, CDR1 is MNHEY and CDR2 is SVGAGI. Amplifying from RNA transcripts, the study obtained TCR beta CDR3 regions. Following a first-round RT-PCR that used HTBI primers, a second-round multiplex PCR was carried out. A single record per CDR3 protein comes from TCRdb applying MiXCR to the multiplex PCR reads. This sample has 400,000 to 450,000 distinct CDR3 sequences, with roughly 21% found just once.

This clonotype originated in a woman in her late teens or twenties with stable Graves' hyperthyroidism. The chain links TRBV6-5 to TRBJ2-5; the match to TRBD1 covers 9 bases. Input material: peripheral blood. The CDR3 spells CASSYVGDREETQYF. The CDR3, as DNA: TGTGCCAGCAGTTACGTCGGGGACAGGGAAGAGACCCAGTACTTC.